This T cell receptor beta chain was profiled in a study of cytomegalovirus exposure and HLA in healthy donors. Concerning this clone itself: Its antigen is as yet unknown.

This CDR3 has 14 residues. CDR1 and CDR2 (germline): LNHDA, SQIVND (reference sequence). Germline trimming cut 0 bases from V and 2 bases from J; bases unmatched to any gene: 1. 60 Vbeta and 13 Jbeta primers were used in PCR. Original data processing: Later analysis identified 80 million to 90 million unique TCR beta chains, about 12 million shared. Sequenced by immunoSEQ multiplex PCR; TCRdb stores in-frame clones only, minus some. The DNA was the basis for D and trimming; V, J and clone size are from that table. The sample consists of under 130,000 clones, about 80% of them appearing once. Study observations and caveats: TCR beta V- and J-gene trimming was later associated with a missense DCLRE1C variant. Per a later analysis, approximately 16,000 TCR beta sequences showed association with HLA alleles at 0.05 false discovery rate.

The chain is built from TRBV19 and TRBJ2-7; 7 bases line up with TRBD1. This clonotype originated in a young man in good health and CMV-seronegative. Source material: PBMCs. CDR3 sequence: CASSIEGTAYEQYF. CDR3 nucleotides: TGTGCCAGTAGTATAGAGGGGACAGCCTACGAGCAGTACTTC.